This T cell receptor (beta chain) was retrieved from a study of blood T cell repertoires in COVID-19. Across roughly 25 US areas, participants ranged in age from about 18 to 100 years. Assignment of participants to cohorts was predicated upon participant-reported clinical history. As processed by the authors: Reference gene primer amplification yielded estimated nucleated cell counts. The table came from immunoSEQ multiplex PCR; TCRdb's copy has only in-frame clones and leaves some out. V and J calls and clone size are as listed in that table; D and trimming were resolved from the DNA. This repertoire shows about 430,000 clones, around nine tenths found once; its top ten account for approximately 1%. Input material: PBMCs or T cells enriched from blood (not recorded which). This receptor was obtained from a woman under 40 with acute COVID-19.

The CDR3 DNA reads as TGTGCCAGCTCACCCAACAGGGTGGATCAGCCCCAGCATTTT. Translated, it gives CASSPNRVDQPQHF. V is TRBV18 and J is TRBJ1-5; possible D gene TRBD1, 6 bases. Looked up from germline, CDR1 is KGHSH and CDR2 is LQKENI. With 3 bases removed from V and 5 bases from J, the gap between germline ends came to 11 bases. CDR3 length: 14 residues.